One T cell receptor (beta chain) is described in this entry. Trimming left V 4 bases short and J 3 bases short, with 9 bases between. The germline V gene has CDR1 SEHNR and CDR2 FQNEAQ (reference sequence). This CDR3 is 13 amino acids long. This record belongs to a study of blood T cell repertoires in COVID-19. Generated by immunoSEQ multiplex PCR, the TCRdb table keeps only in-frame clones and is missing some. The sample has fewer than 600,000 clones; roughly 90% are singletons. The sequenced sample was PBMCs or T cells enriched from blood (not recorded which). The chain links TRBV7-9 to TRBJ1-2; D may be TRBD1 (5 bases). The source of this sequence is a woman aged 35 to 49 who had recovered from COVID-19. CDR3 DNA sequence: TGTGCCAGCAGCTCAGACAGAGACTATGGCTACACCTTC. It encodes CASSSDRDYGYTF.